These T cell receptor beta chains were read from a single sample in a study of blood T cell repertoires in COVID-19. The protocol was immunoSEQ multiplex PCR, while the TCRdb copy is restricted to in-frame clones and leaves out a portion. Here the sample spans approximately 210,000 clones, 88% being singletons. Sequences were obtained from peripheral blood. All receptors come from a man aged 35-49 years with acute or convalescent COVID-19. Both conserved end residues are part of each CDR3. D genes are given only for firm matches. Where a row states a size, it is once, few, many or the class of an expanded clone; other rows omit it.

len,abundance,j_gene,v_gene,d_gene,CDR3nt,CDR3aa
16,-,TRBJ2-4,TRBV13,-,TGTGCCAGCAGCCCCCGGACAGCTGAGGCCAAAAACATTCAGTACTTC,CASSPRTAEAKNIQYF
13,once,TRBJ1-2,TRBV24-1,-,TGTGCCACCAGTGATTTTCAGGGGTCCGGCTACACCTTC,CATSDFQGSGYTF
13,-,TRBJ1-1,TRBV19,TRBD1,TGTGCCAGTGGGCGGGACAGGGACGCTGAAGCTTTCTTT,CASGRDRDAEAFF
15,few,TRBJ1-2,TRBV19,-,TGTGCCAGTAGGGGAGGGGAAGGGGGTAACTATGGCTACACCTTC,CASRGGEGGNYGYTF
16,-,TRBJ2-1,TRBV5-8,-,TGTGCCAGCAGGGGGGGAATCCAGACGTCCTACAATGAGCAGTTCTTC,CASRGGIQTSYNEQFF
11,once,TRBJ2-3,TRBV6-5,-,TGTGCCAGCAGGTACACAGATACGCAGTATTTT,CASRYTDTQYF
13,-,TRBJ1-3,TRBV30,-,TGTGCCTGGAGTCAGGGTCCTGGAAACACCATATATTTT,CAWSQGPGNTIYF
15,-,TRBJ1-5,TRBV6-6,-,TGTGCCAGCAGCCAAGACAATTATAGCAATCAGCCCCAGCATTTT,CASSQDNYSNQPQHF
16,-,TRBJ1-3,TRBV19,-,TGTGCCAGTAGTAATTTGCGAGCCTCCTCTGGAAACACCATATATTTT,CASSNLRASSGNTIYF
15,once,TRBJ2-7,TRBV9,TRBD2,TGTGCCAGCAGCCCGCAACTAGCGGGGGGCTACGAGCAGTACTTC,CASSPQLAGGYEQYF
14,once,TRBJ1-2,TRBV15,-,TGTGCCACCAGCAGGAAGAGAGGGGGCTATGGCTACACCTTC,CATSRKRGGYGYTF
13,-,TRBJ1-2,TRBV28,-,TGTGCCAGCAGATCCAGGGGCGGCTATGGCTACACCTTC,CASRSRGGYGYTF
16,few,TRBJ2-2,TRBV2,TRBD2,TGTGCCAGCAGGGTAGCGGGGGCCCCTAACACCGGGGAGCTGTTTTTT,CASRVAGAPNTGELFF
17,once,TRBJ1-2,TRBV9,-,TGTGCCAGCAGCGTCAACGACATGAGTTGGGCTAACCATGGCTACACCTTC,CASSVNDMSWANHGYTF
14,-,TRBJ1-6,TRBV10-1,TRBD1,TGCGCCAGCAGGGGCACAGGGGTTAATTCACCCCTCCACTTT,CASRGTGVNSPLHF
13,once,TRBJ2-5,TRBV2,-,TGTGCCAGCAGTGCTCAGGGGTGGGAGACCCAGTACTTC,CASSAQGWETQYF
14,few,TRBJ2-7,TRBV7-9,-,TGTGCCAGCAGCCAGGGGGGCCGAAGCTACGAGCAGTACTTC,CASSQGGRSYEQYF
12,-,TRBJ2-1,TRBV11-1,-,TGTGCCAGCAGCTCCCTAGACAATGAGCAGTTCTTC,CASSSLDNEQFF
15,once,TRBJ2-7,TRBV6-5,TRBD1,TGTGCCAGCAGTTCTCGACAGGGTCTCTCCTACGAGCAGTACTTC,CASSSRQGLSYEQYF
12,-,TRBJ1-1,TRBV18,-,TGTGCCAGCTCACCACCCTCCGGTGAAGCTTTCTTT,CASSPPSGEAFF
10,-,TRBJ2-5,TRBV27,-,TGTGCCACGAGAAGGGGGACTAATTACTTC,CATRRGTNYF
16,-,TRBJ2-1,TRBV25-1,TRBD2,TGTGCCAGCAGTGACATGACTAGCGTCCATTACAATGAGCAGTTCTTC,CASSDMTSVHYNEQFF